Listed here are 8 T cell receptor beta chains from one sample, sequenced in a study of blood T cell repertoires in COVID-19. Libraries were prepared by immunoSEQ multiplex PCR; TCRdb keeps only in-frame clonotypes and omits some of them. The sample contains 200,000 to 250,000 clones, around 84% of which appear only once. The source material was peripheral blood. All receptors derive from a woman in her sixties or seventies who had recovered from COVID-19.

The sample holds a few counts of this clone. The rearrangement links TRBV20-1 to TRBJ1-1, with no clear D. The CDR3 has 11 amino acids. V lost 3 bases to trimming and J lost 10 bases, with 12 bases between them. Looked up from germline, CDR1 is DFQATT and CDR2 is SNEGSKA (reference sequence). The CDR3 loop is CSASIRSGAFF. The CDR3 nucleotides are TGCAGTGCTAGTATCAGGTCTGGAGCTTTCTTT.

This sequence joins TRBV4-2 and TRBJ1-5, with no clear D. Trimming cost V 1 base and J 4 bases, with 17 bases left between them. Germline CDR1 reads LGHNA; CDR2 reads YNFKEQ. The CDR3 runs to 17 residues. This CDR3 reads CASSQVEHNYDNQPQHF. Here the CDR3 DNA reads TGTGCCAGCAGCCAAGTGGAACATAACTACGATAATCAGCCCCAGCATTTT.

This clone was observed a few times. The genes are TRBV2 and TRBJ1-2; no clear D gene. Deletions cut 6 bases from V and 5 bases from J, with 4 bases between. Germline CDR1 is SNHLY and CDR2 is FYNNEI. The CDR3 totals 10 residues. The CDR3 is CASSLYGYTF. The CDR3 DNA is TGTGCCAGCAGCCTATATGGCTACACCTTC.

The chain has TRBV2 and TRBJ2-6; no clear D. V lost 7 bases to trimming and J lost 2 bases, with 12 bases between them. The CDR3 is 15 amino acids. Per germline, CDR1 SNHLY and CDR2 FYNNEI. CDR3 in DNA: TGTGCCAGCAATCCGACTGGCGCTGGGGCCAACGTCCTGACTTTC. Amino acid sequence: CASNPTGAGANVLTF.

The chain links TRBV11-2 to TRBJ1-2; weak D call: TRBD1 (6 bases). Germline V gene lookup returns CDR1 SGHAT and CDR2 FQNNGV. The CDR3 has 14 amino acids. With 5 bases removed from V and 3 bases from J, the gap between germline ends came to 13 bases. The CDR3 is CASSTRTDYYGYTF. The CDR3 DNA is TGTGCCAGCAGCACCCGGACAGATTACTATGGCTACACCTTC.

This rearrangement joins TRBV4-1 to TRBJ1-2; D gene ambiguous. The germline V gene encodes CDR1 MGHRA and CDR2 YSYEKL. V lost 1 base and J 3 bases, leaving 15 bases between the germline ends. The CDR3 runs 16 residues. The CDR3 sequence: CASSQGPFGGYYGYTF. For the CDR3, the DNA is TGCGCCAGCAGCCAAGGCCCCTTCGGAGGGTACTATGGCTACACCTTC.

This CDR3 reads CASGLQTGFRHEQYF. CDR3 DNA: TGTGCTAGTGGTTTGCAGACAGGTTTCCGCCACGAGCAGTACTTC. This chain links TRBV12-5 with TRBJ2-7; tentatively, D is TRBD1 (6 bases). The CDR3 extends over 15 amino acids. Germline lookup yields CDR1 LGHNT and CDR2 FRNRAP. Trimming took off 2 bases at V and 5 bases at J, with 16 bases between the two ends.

The chain carries TRBV18 and TRBJ1-2; D unclear. V gave up 2 bases and J gave up 4 bases, with 17 bases separating them. The CDR3 is 16 residues long. CDR1 and CDR2 from the germline V gene are KGHSH and LQKENI. This CDR3 reads CASSPEQATFGYGYTF. The CDR3 DNA reads as TGTGCCAGCTCACCAGAGCAGGCTACCTTCGGCTATGGCTACACCTTC.